The 21 T cell receptor beta chains below come from one sample, sequenced in a study of OX40 agonist ivuxolimab in advanced cancers. Profiled with immunoSEQ multiplex PCR; TCRdb holds only in-frame clones, not every one. The table records roughly 76,000 clones, roughly 92% of them present only once. Here the sequenced sample was CD4+ or CD8+ T cells sorted from blood, taken in a trial of the OX40 agonist ivuxolimab. The source is an adult with an advanced solid tumor such as melanoma, head and neck, liver or kidney cancer.

V is TRBV10-2 and J is TRBJ2-2, with D perhaps matching TRBD1 or TRBD2 (6 bases each). The CDR3 contains 16 residues. The V gene lost 6 bases and the J gene lost 6 bases, with 20 bases spanning the gap. Germline V lookup: CDR1 WSHSY, CDR2 SAAADI. CDR3 sequence: CASREGGRAISGELFF. In nucleotides, the CDR3 is TGCGCCAGCAGGGAGGGGGGAAGGGCGATCTCCGGGGAGCTGTTTTTT.

This clone appeared a few times. The chain links TRBV4-3 to TRBJ1-5; TRBD1 agrees at 9 bases. The V segment lost 3 bases and the J segment 3 bases; nucleotides outside the gene matches: 3. Germline CDR1 LGHNA, CDR2 YSLEER. The length of the CDR3 is 15 residues. The CDR3 region is CASSQGTGLNQPQHF. The CDR3 DNA follows: TGCGCCAGCAGCCAGGGGACAGGGCTCAATCAGCCCCAGCATTTT.

The chain links TRBV19 to TRBJ2-7; 7 bases fit TRBD2. With V trimmed by 1 base and J by 2 bases, 2 bases remained unmatched. Per the germline V gene, CDR1 is LNHDA and CDR2 is SQIVND (reference sequence). This CDR3 has 14 amino acids. The CDR3: CASSIGDYAYEQYF. In nucleotides, the CDR3 is TGTGCCAGTAGTATAGGGGACTATGCCTACGAGCAGTACTTC.

The chain couples TRBV5-3 to TRBJ2-5; D is undetermined. TRBV5-3 is filed as an ORF, its function uncertain. CDR3 length: 11 residues. Trimming took off 3 bases at V and 0 bases at J, with 0 bases between the two ends. The CDR3 spells CARSYQETQYF. The CDR3 bases are TGTGCCAGAAGCTACCAAGAGACCCAGTACTTC.

The CDR3 region is CASSVGVAATNEKLFF. CDR3 DNA sequence: TGTGCCAGCAGCGTAGGGGTGGCTGCAACTAATGAAAAACTGTTTTTT. This chain connects TRBV9 to TRBJ1-4; D ambiguous. Germline CDR1 SGDLS, CDR2 YYNGEE. This CDR3 contains 16 residues. Trimming left V 0 bases short and J 0 bases short, with 9 bases between.

The V and J genes are TRBV6-5 and TRBJ2-2; D may match TRBD1 or TRBD2 (5 bases each). The CDR3 has 12 residues. V shed 3 bases and J shed 7 bases, with 6 bases lying between them. Germline CDR1 reads MNHEY; CDR2 reads SVGAGI. CDR3 sequence (DNA): TGTGCCAGCAGTTATGGGGGCGGGGAGCTGTTTTTT. Translated, it gives CASSYGGGELFF.

This chain links TRBV4-1 with TRBJ1-1; D is perhaps TRBD1 (6 bases). Trimming cost V 4 bases and J 3 bases, with 15 bases left between them. Germline V gives CDR1 MGHRA, CDR2 YSYEKL. This CDR3 contains 15 residues. For the CDR3, the DNA is TGCGCCAGCAGCCTGGGATTAGGGGGAGACACTGAAGCTTTCTTT. This encodes CASSLGLGGDTEAFF.

The chain links TRBV6-5 to TRBJ2-5; D ambiguous. From germline, CDR1 is MNHEY and CDR2 SVGAGI. The germline V and J ends were trimmed by 5 bases and 4 bases, with 5 bases remaining between them. This CDR3 has 11 residues. The CDR3 sequence: CASSPGETQYF. CDR3 DNA: TGTGCCAGCAGTCCGGGAGAGACCCAGTACTTC.

This chain connects TRBV5-6 to TRBJ1-1, with D unresolved. Germline-derived CDR1 and CDR2 are SGHDT and YYEEEE. The CDR3 covers 14 residues. V gave up 0 bases and J gave up 4 bases, with 10 bases separating them. CDR3 sequence: CASSLVGGSTEAFF. Here the CDR3 DNA reads TGTGCCAGCAGCTTGGTCGGCGGTAGCACTGAAGCTTTCTTT.

The chain couples TRBV4-3 to TRBJ2-7; either TRBD1 or TRBD2 may fit D (6 bases each). The germline V gene encodes CDR1 LGHNA and CDR2 YSLEER. There are 19 residues in the CDR3. V lost 0 bases, J lost 2 bases, and 23 bases lay in between. CDR3 protein: CASSQEWYRGAEGAYEQYF. In DNA, the CDR3 is TGCGCCAGCAGCCAAGAATGGTATCGAGGGGCGGAGGGGGCCTACGAGCAGTACTTC.

J is TRBJ1-5 and V is TRBV6-5; tentatively, D is TRBD1 (6 bases). The V gene lost 6 bases and the J gene lost 4 bases, with 13 bases spanning the gap. Germline V lookup: CDR1 MNHEY, CDR2 SVGAGI. This CDR3 has 14 amino acids. CDR3 amino acids: CASSTTRGNQPQHF. The CDR3 DNA follows: TGTGCCAGCAGCACAACTAGGGGGAATCAGCCCCAGCATTTT.

CDR3 loop: CASSVGAGEQYF. In nucleotides, the CDR3 is TGTGCCAGCAGCGTAGGGGCAGGCGAGCAGTACTTC. The chain joins TRBV9 to TRBJ2-7; D remains ambiguous. Germline-derived CDR1 and CDR2 are SGDLS and YYNGEE. The ends were cut back, 0 bases at V and 6 bases at J, with 7 bases in the middle. There are 12 residues in the CDR3.

The rearrangement joins TRBV19 to TRBJ1-1; D is perhaps TRBD1 (5 bases). Looked up from germline, CDR1 is LNHDA and CDR2 is SQIVND (reference sequence). The CDR3 is 14 amino acids. V lost 3 bases to trimming and J lost 2 bases, with 10 bases between them. The CDR3 loop reads CASSIIGGNTEAFF. The CDR3 DNA reads as TGTGCCAGTAGTATCATTGGGGGAAACACTGAAGCTTTCTTT.

This sequence joins TRBV7-8 and TRBJ2-1; either TRBD1 or TRBD2 may supply D (5 bases each). Germline CDR1 is SGHVS and CDR2 is FQNEAQ. This CDR3 contains 15 residues. With 3 bases removed from V and 7 bases from J, the gap between germline ends came to 16 bases. CDR3 bases: TGTGCCAGCAGCTTGGCCCTCGAGGGGCGGAATGAGCAGTTCTTC. This encodes CASSLALEGRNEQFF.

The chain has TRBV4-1 and TRBJ1-1; D is unresolved. V was pared by 0 bases and J by 5 bases, with 10 bases between. Looked up from germline, CDR1 is MGHRA and CDR2 is YSYEKL. CDR3 length: 14 residues. The DNA for the CDR3 is TGCGCCAGCAGCCAAGAGTACGGGGTAACTGAAGCTTTCTTT. Amino acid sequence: CASSQEYGVTEAFF.

The chain combines TRBV7-6 with TRBJ1-1, with D possibly being TRBD1 (6 bases). The CDR3 sequence is 15 residues long. The germline V and J ends were trimmed by 0 bases and 1 base, with 9 bases remaining between them. Germline CDR1 reads SGHVS; CDR2 reads FNYEAQ. This CDR3 is CASSLAGGGNTEAFF. The CDR3 nucleotides are TGTGCCAGCAGCTTAGCTGGGGGCGGGAACACTGAAGCTTTCTTT.

V is TRBV4-3 and J is TRBJ1-4; TRBD1 matches 12 bases. Germline V lookup: CDR1 LGHNA, CDR2 YSLEER. The length of the CDR3 is 17 residues. V gave up 4 bases and J gave up 0 bases; unmatched junction bases: 3. CDR3 loop: CASSPGQGAATNEKLFF. The CDR3 DNA is TGCGCCAGCAGCCCGGGACAGGGGGCAGCAACTAATGAAAAACTGTTTTTT.

The rearrangement uses TRBV7-9 and TRBJ2-5; 9 bases agree with TRBD2. Unmatched junction bases numbered 17, after V lost 8 bases and J lost 7 bases. This CDR3 contains 16 residues. Germline V gene data show CDR1 as SEHNR and CDR2 as FQNEAQ (reference sequence). The CDR3 DNA sequence: TGTGCCAGCCTTCTGGGAGCGGGGGGCCCCCTCGGGACCCAGTACTTC. Residues: CASLLGAGGPLGTQYF. Full variable domain (remainder filled in from reference TRBV7-9 and TRBJ2-5): DTGVSQNPRHKITKRGQNVTFRCDPISEHNRLYWYRQTLGQGPEFLTYFQNEAQLEKSRLLSDRFSAERPKGSFSTLEIQRTEQGDSAMYLCASLLGAGGPLGTQYFGPGTRLLVL.

J is TRBJ2-2 and V is TRBV6-5; tentatively, D is TRBD1 (6 bases). The germline gives CDR1 MNHEY, CDR2 SVGAGI. V gave up 6 bases and J gave up 6 bases, with 17 bases separating them. The CDR3 runs 15 residues. In nucleotides, the CDR3 is TGTGCCAGCAGCCCGGGACACTTGGACGCCGGGGAGCTGTTTTTT. Its translation: CASSPGHLDAGELFF.

CDR3 coding DNA: TGCGCCAGCAGCCAAGTAGGGGGGGGCCAGGGGGCTTTCTTT. This codes for CASSQVGGGQGAFF. J is TRBJ1-1 and V is TRBV4-3, with TRBD1 as a possible D gene (6 bases). CDR1 LGHNA and CDR2 YSLEER come from the germline V gene. This CDR3 spans 14 amino acids. V was clipped by 1 base and J by 11 bases, with 17 bases between them.

The chain joins TRBV28 to TRBJ1-1, with D maybe TRBD1 (6 bases). The CDR3 is 14 amino acids. CDR1 and CDR2 (germline): MDHEN, SYDVKM. Trimming left V 4 bases short and J 4 bases short, with 13 bases between. CDR3 region: CASSYSVGGTEAFF. CDR3 DNA sequence: TGTGCCAGCAGTTATTCGGTAGGGGGCACTGAAGCTTTCTTT.